The rows below give T cell receptor beta chains drawn from one sample of a study of Ad26.COV2.S vaccination and SARS-CoV-2 variants. This table comes from immunoSEQ multiplex PCR, and its TCRdb copy is limited to in-frame clones, with some not included. The table includes 300,000 to 400,000 clones, 92% detected once. This specimen was peripheral blood, taken after recovery from COVID-19. These TCRs come from a human donor who had recovered from COVID-19. Both conserved end residues are part of each CDR3. D genes are given only for firm matches. Not all rows give a size; the values are once, few, many and, for expanded clones, a class.

D gene: NA; J gene: TRBJ2-7; V gene: TRBV27; clone size: NA; CDR3 length: 14; CDR3 protein: CASSLGGAPYEQYF; CDR3 DNA: TGTGCCAGCAGTTTGGGGGGCGCGCCCTACGAGCAGTACTTC
D gene: NA; J gene: TRBJ2-4; V gene: TRBV25-1; clone size: NA; CDR3 length: 11; CDR3 protein: CASIQGNIQYF; CDR3 DNA: TGTGCCAGTATACAGGGAAACATTCAGTACTTC
D gene: NA; J gene: TRBJ2-6; V gene: TRBV5-1; clone size: NA; CDR3 length: 16; CDR3 protein: CASSGAQGGGANVLTF; CDR3 DNA: TGCGCCAGCAGCGGGGCGCAGGGGGGAGGGGCCAACGTCCTGACTTTC
D gene: NA; J gene: TRBJ2-3; V gene: TRBV5-6; clone size: NA; CDR3 length: 14; CDR3 protein: CASSPVGRTDTQYF; CDR3 DNA: TGTGCCAGCAGCCCCGTAGGCCGCACAGATACGCAGTATTTT
D gene: NA; J gene: TRBJ2-3; V gene: TRBV7-2; clone size: NA; CDR3 length: 13; CDR3 protein: CASSFPGTDTQYF; CDR3 DNA: TGTGCCAGCAGCTTTCCAGGCACAGATACGCAGTATTTT
D gene: NA; J gene: TRBJ1-3; V gene: TRBV14; clone size: NA; CDR3 length: 14; CDR3 protein: CASSLRGNGNTIYF; CDR3 DNA: TGTGCCAGCAGCCTCAGGGGAAATGGAAACACCATATATTTT
D gene: TRBD2; J gene: TRBJ2-3; V gene: TRBV7-2; clone size: NA; CDR3 length: 15; CDR3 protein: CASSLEAGGSDTQYF; CDR3 DNA: TGTGCCAGCAGCTTAGAAGCGGGGGGATCGGATACGCAGTATTTT
D gene: NA; J gene: TRBJ2-1; V gene: TRBV6-2/TRBV6-3; clone size: NA; CDR3 length: 15; CDR3 protein: CASSSSGGPYNEQFF; CDR3 DNA: TGTGCCAGCAGTTCGTCCGGGGGGCCCTACAATGAGCAGTTCTTC
D gene: TRBD1; J gene: TRBJ1-5; V gene: TRBV9; clone size: NA; CDR3 length: 15; CDR3 protein: CASSVGGQGNQPQHF; CDR3 DNA: TGTGCCAGCAGCGTAGGGGGACAGGGGAATCAGCCCCAGCATTTT
D gene: TRBD2; J gene: TRBJ2-1; V gene: TRBV10-1; clone size: once; CDR3 length: 15; CDR3 protein: CASSQLAGGLVEQFF; CDR3 DNA: TGCGCCAGCAGCCAACTAGCGGGGGGGCTAGTTGAGCAGTTCTTC
D gene: TRBD2; J gene: TRBJ2-5; V gene: TRBV19; clone size: NA; CDR3 length: 18; CDR3 protein: CASSIARLAGLNQETQYF; CDR3 DNA: TGTGCCAGTAGTATAGCGAGGCTAGCGGGGCTTAACCAAGAGACCCAGTACTTC
D gene: TRBD2; J gene: TRBJ2-5; V gene: TRBV5-1; clone size: NA; CDR3 length: 16; CDR3 protein: CASSLRGAGGPETQYF; CDR3 DNA: TGCGCCAGCAGCTTGAGAGGAGCGGGGGGGCCGGAGACCCAGTACTTC
D gene: TRBD2; J gene: TRBJ2-3; V gene: TRBV29-1; clone size: once; CDR3 length: 12; CDR3 protein: CSGERGEDTQYF; CDR3 DNA: TGCAGCGGGGAACGGGGGGAAGATACGCAGTATTTT
D gene: TRBD1; J gene: TRBJ1-1; V gene: TRBV29-1; clone size: NA; CDR3 length: 14; CDR3 protein: CSVEEAAGGTEAFF; CDR3 DNA: TGCAGCGTTGAAGAGGCGGCAGGGGGCACTGAAGCTTTCTTT
D gene: TRBD1; J gene: TRBJ1-1; V gene: TRBV7-2; clone size: NA; CDR3 length: 14; CDR3 protein: CASSPRGPNTEAFF; CDR3 DNA: TGTGCCAGCAGCCCCAGGGGGCCTAACACTGAAGCTTTCTTT
D gene: NA; J gene: TRBJ2-2; V gene: TRBV5-4; clone size: NA; CDR3 length: 15; CDR3 protein: CASSLQGLITGELFF; CDR3 DNA: TGTGCCAGCAGCTTACAGGGTTTGATCACCGGGGAGCTGTTTTTT